The 19 T cell receptor beta chains given below trace back to one sample, sequenced in a study of glioma-infiltrating T cells. The iRepertoire nested amplicon-rescue multiplex PCR amplified TCR alpha and beta CDR3s from RNA. TCRdb used MiXCR to reprocess the multiplex PCR reads, holding one entry per CDR3 protein. The sample yields about 380,000 distinct CDR3 sequences, less than 50% seen once. The sample consisted of glioma tissue, nonneoplastic brain tissue, or PBMCs (not recorded which). Receptor source: a human donor with low-grade glioma or glioblastoma, undergoing nonglioma brain surgery, or in good health (not recorded which).

The chain uses TRBV14 and TRBJ2-3; the D is unclear. The CDR3 has 15 amino acids. V was pared by 2 bases and J by 2 bases, with 11 bases between. Germline loops: CDR1 SGHDN, CDR2 FVKESK. For the CDR3, the DNA is TGTGCCAGCAGCCAATGGCGTCACCCCACAGATACGCAGTATTTT. It encodes CASSQWRHPTDTQYF.

A note on this clonotype: A much larger clone differs by one base, so this may be a read error. This chain joins TRBV6-6 and TRBJ1-2, with D hard to call. The CDR3 spans 10 residues. Looked up from germline, CDR1 is MNHNY and CDR2 is SVGAGI (reference sequence). CDR3 sequence reads: CASGYYGYTF. The DNA of the CDR3 is TGTGCCAGCGGTTACTATGGCTACACCTTC.

On this clonotype: This CDR3 is missing its conserved last phenylalanine or tryptophan, likely due to a read error. The V gene is TRBV2, the J gene TRBJ2-1, with TRBD2 matching 7 bases. This CDR3 has 14 residues. J lost 8 bases, V lost 2 bases, and 6 bases had no gene match. Germline V gene sequence: CDR1 SNHLY, CDR2 FYNNEI. CDR3: CASSERLAVDEQFL. The CDR3 nucleotides are TGTGCCAGCAGTGAAAGGCTAGCGGTCGATGAGCAGTTCTTA.

The chain has TRBV6-2 or TRBV6-3 and TRBJ2-1, with 7 bases that match TRBD2. CDR1 MNHEY and CDR2 SVGEGT come from the germline V gene. This CDR3 comprises 16 residues. The ends lost 0 bases at V and 3 bases at J; junction bases unmatched: 5. CDR3 amino acids: CASSYSPSGIYNEQFF. In DNA form, the CDR3 reads TGTGCCAGCAGTTACTCTCCTAGCGGAATCTACAATGAGCAGTTCTTC.

The table lists this clonotype with many counts. CDR3 region: CASSEWGGSSYEQYF. For the CDR3, the DNA is TGTGCCAGCAGTGAATGGGGCGGGAGTTCCTACGAGCAGTACTTC. The chain combines TRBV6-1 with TRBJ2-7, with 7 bases aligning to TRBD2. Trimming at V came to 2 bases and at J to 1 base, leaving 5 bases not matched to a gene. The CDR3 has 15 amino acids. Germline lookup yields CDR1 MNHNS and CDR2 SASEGT.

This sequence joins TRBV6-5 and TRBJ2-1, with a weak D call TRBD2 (5 bases). V was shortened by 7 bases and J by 12 bases, with 19 bases between the two germline ends. Germline CDR1 and CDR2: MNHEY and SVGAGI. The length of the CDR3 is 13 residues. The CDR3 nucleotides read TGTGCCAGCATCCAGAGTGGGAGAGGCTCGCAGTTCTTC. This codes for CASIQSGRGSQFF.

This clonotype was recorded at least ten times. The V gene is TRBV20-1, the J gene TRBJ2-1; D is unresolved. Germline assignment: CDR1 DFQATT and CDR2 SNEGSKA (reference sequence). The CDR3 is 16 amino acids. Between the trimmed V and J ends, which lost 6 bases and 0 bases, there was a span of 18 bases. This CDR3 is CSARSSEQGSYNEQFF. The DNA of the CDR3 is TGCAGTGCCCGCAGCTCCGAACAAGGCTCCTACAATGAGCAGTTCTTC.

This clonotype has a count of ten or more. The V call is TRBV6-2 or TRBV6-3, the J call TRBJ1-3; D is perhaps TRBD1 (6 bases). CDR3 length: 15 residues. Germline CDR1 reads MNHEY; CDR2 reads SVGEGT. V was clipped by 6 bases and J by 0 bases, with 12 bases between them. The CDR3 bases are TGTGCCAGCAGATTCGGACAGCTCTCTGGAAACACCATATATTTT. It codes for CASRFGQLSGNTIYF.

This chain connects TRBV20-1 to TRBJ2-3; TRBD1 matches 8 bases. CDR1 DFQATT and CDR2 SNEGSKA come from the germline V gene (reference sequence). This CDR3 is 13 amino acids long. Trimming at V came to 6 bases and at J to 4 bases, leaving 6 bases not matched to a gene. CDR3 protein: CSARVDRADTQYF. CDR3 coding DNA: TGCAGTGCCCGGGTGGACAGGGCAGATACGCAGTATTTT.

This chain connects TRBV27 to TRBJ2-7; tentatively, D is TRBD1 or TRBD2 (5 bases each). The CDR3 has 15 amino acids. The V and J ends lost 5 bases and 4 bases respectively, with 18 bases between them. From germline, CDR1 is MNHEY and CDR2 SMNVEV (reference sequence). The DNA of the CDR3 is TGTGCCAGCAGTCCAGCCGGGACCGGGATTTACGAGCAGTACTTC. Its translation: CASSPAGTGIYEQYF.

The V and J genes are TRBV6-2 or TRBV6-3 and TRBJ2-6; D is possibly TRBD2 (5 bases). CDR1 is MNHEY and CDR2 is SVGEGT in the germline V gene. This CDR3 contains 15 residues. V was shortened by 2 bases and J by 0 bases, with 5 bases between the two germline ends. The CDR3 sequence: CASSYGGSGANVLTF. CDR3 bases: TGTGCCAGCAGTTACGGAGGCTCTGGGGCCAACGTCCTGACTTTC.

The rearrangement links TRBV6-1 to TRBJ2-2; D is undetermined. This CDR3 is 19 amino acids long. Trimming pared 6 bases from V and 4 bases from J, leaving 27 bases between. CDR1 is MNHNS, CDR2 SASEGT, per germline. CDR3 loop: CASRASMPQYLRGTGELFF. The CDR3 DNA sequence: TGTGCCAGCAGGGCTTCGATGCCGCAATACCTTCGAGGCACCGGGGAGCTGTTTTTT.

Notes on this clonotype: The CDR3 does not end in the conserved phenylalanine or tryptophan, so this is likely a read error. This rearrangement joins TRBV28 to TRBJ2-7; D perhaps matches TRBD2 (5 bases). The CDR3 loop spans 13 amino acids. Trimming pared 7 bases from V and 3 bases from J, leaving 13 bases between. CDR1 MDHEN and CDR2 SYDVKM come from the germline V gene. The CDR3 spells CASTPGMNYEQYL. As DNA, the CDR3 is TGTGCCAGCACTCCCGGGATGAACTACGAGCAGTACCTC.

This clonotype has only a few counts. The chain carries TRBV20-1 and TRBJ2-7; 9 bases match TRBD2. This CDR3 has 17 residues. Germline V CDR1 and CDR2: DFQATT, SNEGSKA (reference sequence). The V and J ends lost 2 bases and 3 bases, in that order; junction bases with no gene match: 14. The CDR3 here is CSARPVPLAGNFYEQYF. The CDR3 DNA sequence: TGCAGTGCTAGACCTGTTCCACTAGCGGGCAATTTCTACGAGCAGTACTTC.

This clonotype was counted between two and nine times. The chain uses TRBV5-1 and TRBJ1-2, with 8 bases identical to TRBD1. V trimming: 0 bases; J trimming: 7 bases; junction bases outside the gene matches: 11. Germline V gene sequence: CDR1 SGHRS, CDR2 YFSETQ. This CDR3 is built from 16 residues. The CDR3 region is CASSLDSQGARSGYTF. DNA of the CDR3: TGCGCCAGCAGCTTGGATTCGCAGGGGGCAAGAAGTGGCTACACCTTC.

In its sample, this clonotype was seen a few times. This rearrangement joins TRBV28 to TRBJ2-7, with D perhaps given as TRBD1 or TRBD2 (5 bases each). Germline lookup yields CDR1 MDHEN and CDR2 SYDVKM. With 6 bases removed from V and 6 bases from J, the gap between germline ends came to 21 bases. CDR3 size: 15 residues. CDR3 sequence: CASSLLLLARGEQYF. For the CDR3, the DNA is TGTGCCAGCAGCCTCCTCCTGTTAGCGAGGGGCGAGCAGTACTTC.

This clonotype was counted a few times. This chain uses TRBV4-1 with TRBJ1-5, with a weak D call TRBD1 (6 bases). CDR1 is MGHRA, CDR2 YSYEKL, per germline. The CDR3 loop spans 16 amino acids. Trimming stripped 0 bases from V and 4 bases from J, with 13 bases between. The CDR3 loop reads CASSQDGTRGNQPQHF. CDR3 coding DNA: TGCGCCAGCAGCCAAGATGGGACACGCGGGAATCAGCCCCAGCATTTT.

Turning to this clonotype: Just one base apart from a much larger clone, this may be a read error. The chain uses TRBV27 and TRBJ2-7; D perhaps matches TRBD1 (5 bases). CDR1 and CDR2 from the germline V gene are MNHEY and SMNVEV (reference sequence). The CDR3 extends over 14 amino acids. This CDR3 reads CASSLFRQGNEKYF. In nucleotides, the CDR3 is TGTGCCAGCAGTTTATTTCGGCAGGGCAACGAGAAGTACTTC.

A few counts support this clonotype. V usage is TRBV27 and J usage is TRBJ2-1; TRBD2 matches at 7 bases. CDR3 size: 15 residues. Germline values: CDR1 MNHEY, CDR2 SMNVEV (reference sequence). Germline trimming cut 4 bases from V and 9 bases from J; bases unmatched to any gene: 12. CDR3 residues: CASSSLASLESEQFF. For the CDR3, the DNA is TGTGCCAGCAGTTCACTAGCGTCACTGGAAAGTGAGCAGTTCTTC.